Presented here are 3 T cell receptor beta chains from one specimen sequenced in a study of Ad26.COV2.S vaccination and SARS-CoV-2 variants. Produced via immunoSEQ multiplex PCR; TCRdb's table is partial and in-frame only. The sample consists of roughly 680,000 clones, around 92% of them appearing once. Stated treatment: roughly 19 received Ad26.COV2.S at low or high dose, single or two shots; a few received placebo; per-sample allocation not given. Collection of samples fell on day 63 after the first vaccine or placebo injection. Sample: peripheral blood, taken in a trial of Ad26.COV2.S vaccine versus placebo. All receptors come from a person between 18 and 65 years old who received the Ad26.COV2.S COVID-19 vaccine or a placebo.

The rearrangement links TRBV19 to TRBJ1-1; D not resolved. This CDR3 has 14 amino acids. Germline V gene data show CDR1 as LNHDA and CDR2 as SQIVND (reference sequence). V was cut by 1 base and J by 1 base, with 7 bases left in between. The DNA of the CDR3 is TGTGCCAGTAGTATAGTTCCGGCGAACACTGAAGCTTTCTTT. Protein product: CASSIVPANTEAFF.

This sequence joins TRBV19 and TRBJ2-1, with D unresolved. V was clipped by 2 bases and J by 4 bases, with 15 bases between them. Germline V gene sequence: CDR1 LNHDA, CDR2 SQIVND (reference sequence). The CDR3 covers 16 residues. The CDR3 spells CASSISNSILYNEQFF. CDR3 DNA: TGTGCCAGTAGTATAAGCAACTCCATCTTATACAATGAGCAGTTCTTC.

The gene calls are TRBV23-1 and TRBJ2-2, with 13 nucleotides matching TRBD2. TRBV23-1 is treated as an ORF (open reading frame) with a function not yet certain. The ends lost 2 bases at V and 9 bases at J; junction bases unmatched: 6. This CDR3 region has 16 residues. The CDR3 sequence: CASSQRTSGGPRELFF. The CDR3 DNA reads TGCGCCAGCAGTCAACGGACTAGCGGGGGTCCCCGGGAGCTGTTTTTT.